This is a list of T cell receptor beta chains from one sample in a study of naive and memory T cell subsets. TCRdb processed the UMI-ligation and nested PCR reads anew with MiXCR; each CDR3 protein has one entry. Among about 80,000 distinct CDR3 sequences listed, around 13% were seen once. Sequences were obtained from central memory CD4+ T cells from blood. Source of these receptors: a human donor in good health. Each CDR3 is given without its conserved first and last residue.

TRBV29-1	TRBJ1-1	SVGDNPTVGTEAF
TRBV7-2	TRBJ1-2	ASSLDSGGYT
TRBV12-3/TRBV12-4	TRBJ2-3	ASSSRTSGSTDTQY
TRBV5-1	TRBJ2-5	ASSLGNGDRRQETQY
TRBV19	TRBJ1-2	ASSTGHNYGYT
TRBV20-1	TRBJ2-1	SARHTSGRANEQF
TRBV7-9	TRBJ1-6	ASSPGQLNSPLH
TRBV7-2	TRBJ1-6	ASGRINSPLH
TRBV12-3/TRBV12-4	TRBJ2-4	ASSLTANIQY
TRBV20-1	TRBJ2-1	SARVPLAGGNEQF
TRBV2	TRBJ2-1	ASSALAGGGNEQF
TRBV21-1	TRBJ2-1	ASSKGRRELNNEQF
TRBV11-2	TRBJ2-5	ASSPGLDRETQY
TRBV18	TRBJ2-1	ASSPPSIQEWGNEQF
TRBV29-1	TRBJ1-2	SARTRDKNYGYT
TRBV4-2	TRBJ1-2	ASSQDGLLYGYT
TRBV10-3	TRBJ2-7	AIRGEGGGNEQY